This T cell receptor beta chain came from a study of tumor and adjacent non-tumor tissue in lung cancer. Study-level information: Patients were aged about 30 to 80, some 10 men and about 5 women, stage I to III.

RNA was extracted from bulk tissue without any cell sorting. Whole-study results and caveats: Higher tumor TCR diversity was associated with shorter survival. Normal lung showed higher cumulative top 100 clone frequency than tumor. TCR diversity was significantly greater in tumor than normal lung tissue.

In regard to this clonotype: Its cognate antigen is unknown.

The library came from three nested PCR rounds adapted from ARM-PCR protocols. A single record per CDR3 protein comes from TCRdb applying MiXCR to the multiplex PCR reads. The sample consists of 90,000 or so distinct CDR3 sequences, approximately 57% of them appearing once. The CDR3 is 11 amino acids. Germline CDR1 reads MNHEY; CDR2 reads SVGAGI. V was pared by 9 bases and J by 4 bases, with 7 bases between. The TCR sequence derives from a man in his 70s with non-small cell lung cancer. Sequencing was performed on lung tumor tissue. V gene TRBV6-5 combines with J gene TRBJ2-1; D gene uncertain. CDR3 loop: CASINYNEQFF. CDR3 in DNA: TGTGCCAGTATAAATTACAATGAGCAGTTCTTC.